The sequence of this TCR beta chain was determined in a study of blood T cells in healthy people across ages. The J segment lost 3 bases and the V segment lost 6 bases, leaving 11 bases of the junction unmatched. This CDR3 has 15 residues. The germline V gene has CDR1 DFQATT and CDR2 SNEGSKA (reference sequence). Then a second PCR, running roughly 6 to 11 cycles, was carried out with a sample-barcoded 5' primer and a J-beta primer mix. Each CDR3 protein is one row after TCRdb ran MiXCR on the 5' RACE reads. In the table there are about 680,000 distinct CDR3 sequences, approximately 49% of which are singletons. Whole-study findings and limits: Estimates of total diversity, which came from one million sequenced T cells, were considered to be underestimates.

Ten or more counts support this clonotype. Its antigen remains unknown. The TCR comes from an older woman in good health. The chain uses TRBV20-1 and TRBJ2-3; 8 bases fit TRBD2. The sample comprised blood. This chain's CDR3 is CSATGGTILTDTQYF. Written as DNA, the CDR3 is TGCAGTGCAACGGGGGGGACAATACTTACAGATACGCAGTATTTT.